This TCR beta chain originates from a study of memory CD4+ T cells and cytomegalovirus serostatus. Study overall: Donors were healthy Belgian adults, under 10 CMV seropositive and around 24 seronegative. Findings and caveats of the study: Of 164 reported CMV TCRbeta sequences, under 70 were found in memory CD4+ repertoires.

Single viable CD3+CD4+CD8-CD45RO+ cells were sorted as the memory CD4+ T cells. Donors' CMV status reflects serum IgG against pp150, pp28, p38, p52. Using immunoSEQ multiplex PCR, the repertoire was profiled, and TCRdb retains in-frame clones only, with some absent. Here the sample spans roughly 60,000 clones, roughly three quarters being singletons. Comments on this clone: Its antigen remains unidentified.

The CDR3 runs to 15 residues. The V gene end was trimmed by 2 bases and the J gene end by 6 bases; junction bases not matched to a gene: 5. The germline V gene has CDR1 SGHTA and CDR2 FQGNSA. Sequenced: memory CD4+ T cells from blood. The V and J genes are TRBV7-2 and TRBJ1-5; 9 bases align to TRBD1. This receptor was taken from an adult in good health and CMV-seronegative. CDR3 bases: TGTGCCAGCAGCTTAACAGGGGGCCACCTTCAGCCCCAGCATTTT. The encoded protein is CASSLTGGHLQPQHF.